These 19 T cell receptor beta chains were sequenced from one sample in a study of blood T cell repertoires in COVID-19. The assay was immunoSEQ multiplex PCR, and TCRdb's table has in-frame clones only and misses some. The sample lists approximately 170,000 clones, over 75% occurring once. Sequencing used PBMCs or T cells enriched from blood (not recorded which). The source is a woman aged 18-29 years who had recovered from COVID-19.

This chain joins TRBV6-5 and TRBJ2-5; 7 bases are a match to TRBD2. Germline-derived CDR1 and CDR2 are MNHEY and SVGAGI. This CDR3 is 15 amino acids long. The junction had 4 bases not matched to a gene; V was cut back by 1 base and J by 2 bases. CDR3 region: CASSYFWRGQETQYF. The CDR3 DNA is TGTGCCAGCAGTTACTTCTGGCGGGGGCAAGAGACCCAGTACTTC.

V and J are TRBV19 and TRBJ1-2, with a possible D match to TRBD1 (5 bases). This CDR3 comprises 13 residues. Germline V gives CDR1 LNHDA, CDR2 SQIVND (reference sequence). Trimming pared 9 bases from V and 6 bases from J, leaving 17 bases between. CDR3 DNA: TGTGCCAGCTTCCTGACGGGGGGTCATGGCTACACCTTC. Translation: CASFLTGGHGYTF.

The rearrangement uses TRBV6-6 and TRBJ1-3; D is perhaps TRBD1 (5 bases). V gave up 5 bases and J gave up 2 bases, with 13 bases separating them. This CDR3 contains 15 residues. Per the germline V gene, CDR1 is MNHNY and CDR2 is SVGAGI (reference sequence). DNA for the CDR3: TGTGCCAGCAGTATGGGGGGAACTGCTGGAAACACCATATATTTT. Protein sequence: CASSMGGTAGNTIYF.

The gene calls are TRBV5-1 and TRBJ2-7, with 8 bases aligning to TRBD1. The CDR3 loop spans 14 amino acids. V shed 4 bases, J shed 7 bases, and the junction held 10 bases outside the gene matches. Germline assignment: CDR1 SGHRS and CDR2 YFSETQ. CDR3 residues: CASSAGQDVREQYF. As DNA, the CDR3 is TGCGCCAGCAGCGCGGGACAGGACGTGCGGGAGCAGTACTTC.

This chain links TRBV4-1 with TRBJ1-5; 9 positions agree with TRBD1. The V gene end was trimmed by 4 bases and the J gene end by 4 bases; junction bases not matched to a gene: 2. CDR1 is MGHRA and CDR2 is YSYEKL in the germline V gene. The CDR3 contains 14 residues. CDR3 sequence reads: CASSLGTGNQPQHF. The CDR3 region has the DNA TGCGCCAGCAGCCTAGGGACAGGGAATCAGCCCCAGCATTTT.

The chain has TRBV29-1 and TRBJ2-7; 7 nucleotides match TRBD2. This CDR3 contains 15 residues. Germline V CDR1 and CDR2: SQVTM, ANQGSEA. Losses at the gene ends were 3 bases for V and 0 bases for J; bases not matched to a gene: 8. The CDR3 sequence: CSVDVVAGASYEQYF. CDR3 nucleotides: TGCAGCGTTGATGTGGTAGCGGGTGCCTCCTACGAGCAGTACTTC.

The chain couples TRBV5-1 to TRBJ2-7; D is ambiguous. The germline V and J ends were trimmed by 2 bases and 1 base, with 10 bases remaining between them. Germline V gene data show CDR1 as SGHRS and CDR2 as YFSETQ. This CDR3 is built from 14 residues. For the CDR3, the DNA is TGCGCCAGCAGCTTCGATTCCCTATCCTACGAGCAGTACTTC. It specifies CASSFDSLSYEQYF.

The chain is built from TRBV5-1 and TRBJ2-2; D perhaps matches TRBD2 (5 bases). V was clipped by 3 bases and J by 3 bases, with 12 bases between them. CDR3 size: 15 residues. Germline CDR1 and CDR2: SGHRS and YFSETQ. CDR3 sequence: CASSWTPGDTGELFF. DNA for the CDR3: TGCGCCAGCAGCTGGACCCCCGGGGACACCGGGGAGCTGTTTTTT.

This clone is a singleton in its sample. The chain joins TRBV10-3 to TRBJ1-6; 9 bases align to TRBD1. V dropped 0 bases and J dropped 5; count of bases not matched to a gene: 8. Germline V gene lookup returns CDR1 ENHRY and CDR2 SYGVKD. The CDR3 contains 18 residues. CDR3 region: CAISESGLTGGNNSPLHF. CDR3 nucleotides: TGTGCCATCAGTGAGTCCGGCTTGACAGGGGGGAATAATTCACCCCTCCACTTT.

The chain couples TRBV28 to TRBJ1-4; D unresolved. The CDR3 is made up of 12 amino acids. The V gene's germline CDR1 is MDHEN and CDR2 SYDVKM. V shed 2 bases and J shed 14 bases, with 12 bases lying between them. The CDR3 nucleotides are TGTGCCAGCAGTTTACTCGGCGGTCCCCTGTTTTTT. It codes for CASSLLGGPLFF.

V is TRBV29-1 and J is TRBJ2-1; 9 bases fit TRBD2. J gave up 6 bases and V 7 bases, and 10 bases lay outside the gene matches. The length of the CDR3 is 14 residues. Germline V CDR1 and CDR2: SQVTM, ANQGSEA. CDR3 amino acids: CSARGLAFVNEQFF. Written as DNA, the CDR3 is TGCAGCGCCAGGGGACTAGCTTTCGTCAATGAGCAGTTCTTC.

This clone was seen once. The rearrangement links TRBV29-1 to TRBJ2-5; 8 bases line up with TRBD1. Germline assignment: CDR1 SQVTM and CDR2 ANQGSEA. This CDR3 spans 14 amino acids. With V trimmed by 5 bases and J by 1 base, 6 bases remained unmatched. The chain's CDR3 is CSVRGQGGQETQYF. As DNA, the CDR3 is TGCAGCGTTCGAGGACAGGGTGGCCAAGAGACCCAGTACTTC. Supplemented by reference TRBV29-1 and TRBJ2-5, the full variable domain reads SAVISQKPSRDICQRGTSLTIQCQVDSQVTMMFWYRQQPGQSLTLIATANQGSEATYESGFVIDKFPISRPNLTFSTLTVSNMSPEDSSIYLCSVRGQGGQETQYFGPGTRLLVL.

The V call is TRBV29-1, the J call TRBJ2-2, with D unresolved. Trimming took off 4 bases at V and 3 bases at J, with 9 bases between the two ends. This CDR3 has 13 residues. CDR1 is SQVTM and CDR2 is ANQGSEA in the germline V gene. The DNA for the CDR3 is TGCAGCGTTGGTGGTCGGTACACCGGGGAGCTGTTTTTT. As protein: CSVGGRYTGELFF.

This sequence joins TRBV19 and TRBJ1-2, with D unresolved. The germline V gene has CDR1 LNHDA and CDR2 SQIVND (reference sequence). V dropped 3 bases and J dropped 4 bases, with 12 bases sitting between them. This CDR3 spans 14 amino acids. For the CDR3, the DNA is TGTGCCAGTAGTATTCTATCAGAGGCCTATGGCTACACCTTC. The encoded protein is CASSILSEAYGYTF.

V and J are TRBV6-2 or TRBV6-3 and TRBJ1-2; a possible D gene is TRBD1 (6 bases). The CDR3 is 12 residues long. Germline values: CDR1 MNHEY, CDR2 SVGEGT. The V and J ends lost 5 bases and 3 bases respectively, with 7 bases between them. CDR3 amino acids: CASSEGDYGYTF. The CDR3 nucleotides read TGTGCCAGCAGTGAGGGGGACTATGGCTACACCTTC.

This CDR3 is CATSRMDRAGGETQYF. The CDR3 bases are TGTGCCACCAGCAGGATGGACAGGGCTGGCGGGGAGACCCAGTACTTC. This rearrangement joins TRBV15 to TRBJ2-5; 8 bases match TRBD1. The CDR3 length is 16 residues. Germline values: CDR1 LNHNV, CDR2 YYDKDF (reference sequence). V was pared by 3 bases and J by 5 bases, with 11 bases of the junction left unmatched.

V usage is TRBV5-4 and J usage is TRBJ2-1; a possible D gene is TRBD2 (5 bases). Germline assignment: CDR1 SGHNT and CDR2 YYREEE (reference sequence). The V end lost 0 bases, the J end lost 4 bases, and 8 bases lay between the germline ends. The CDR3 sequence is 14 residues long. CDR3 sequence reads: CASSLGGRYNEQFF. CDR3 coding DNA: TGTGCCAGCAGCTTGGGAGGGCGGTACAATGAGCAGTTCTTC.

The rearrangement links TRBV29-1 to TRBJ1-2; D gene unclear. The germline gives CDR1 SQVTM, CDR2 ANQGSEA. CDR3 size: 13 residues. Trimming cost V 6 bases and J 5 bases, with 16 bases left between them. The CDR3 spells CSVVSETFYGYTF. The CDR3 DNA follows: TGCAGCGTCGTCTCCGAGACATTTTATGGCTACACCTTC.

The chain couples TRBV4-3 to TRBJ2-2; 9 nucleotides agree with TRBD1. J gave up 6 bases and V 1 base, and 3 bases lay outside the gene matches. CDR1 and CDR2 from the germline V gene are LGHNA and YSLEER. This CDR3 is built from 15 residues. CDR3 in amino acids: CASSQVGQGPGELFF. Written as DNA, the CDR3 is TGCGCCAGCAGCCAAGTGGGACAGGGTCCCGGGGAGCTGTTTTTT.